Presented here are 22 T cell receptor beta chains from one specimen sequenced in a study of T cells after yellow fever vaccination. TCRdb analysed the 5' RACE reads with MiXCR anew, one entry per CDR3 protein. The table includes approximately 300,000 distinct CDR3 sequences, about 6.6% detected once. The sample in question was PBMCs, obtained roughly seven weeks after the first yellow fever vaccination. The receptors come from a young man who received the YFV17D yellow fever vaccine.

This clonotype was seen a handful of times. DNA of the CDR3: TGCGCCAGCAGCATCCAGGGACCGAACACCGGGGAGCTGTTTTTT. This translates into CASSIQGPNTGELFF. The chain joins TRBV5-1 to TRBJ2-2, with D perhaps being TRBD1 or TRBD2 (5 bases each). This CDR3 has 15 residues. V was cut by 4 bases and J by 0 bases, with 10 bases left in between. The germline V gene encodes CDR1 SGHRS and CDR2 YFSETQ. Based on the CDR3 plus reference TRBV5-1 and TRBJ2-2, the full variable domain is KAGVTQTPRYLIKTRGQQVTLSCSPISGHRSVSWYQQTPGQGLQFLFEYFSETQRNKGNFPGRFSGRQFSNSRSEMNVSTLELGDSALYLCASSIQGPNTGELFFGEGSRLTVL.

The chain employs TRBV4-3 and TRBJ2-3, with D uncertain. Trimming left V 0 bases short and J 3 bases short, with 7 bases between. Germline V gene sequence: CDR1 LGHNA, CDR2 YSLEER. The CDR3 runs 14 residues. The CDR3 protein is CASSQDPLTDTQYF. CDR3 sequence (DNA): TGCGCCAGCAGCCAAGATCCCCTAACAGATACGCAGTATTTT.

This clonotype was seen many times. The J gene is TRBJ1-6, the V gene TRBV4-1; D remains ambiguous. Germline CDR1 is MGHRA and CDR2 is YSYEKL. CDR3 length: 15 amino acids. Trimming shortened V by 1 base and J by 9 bases, and 13 bases separated the two germline ends. The CDR3 here is CASSQAWGNGSPLHF. The CDR3 DNA reads as TGCGCCAGCAGCCAAGCCTGGGGTAACGGTTCACCCCTCCACTTT.

The gene calls are TRBV2 and TRBJ1-6; D is unresolved. The CDR3 is made up of 15 amino acids. V shed 2 bases and J shed 7 bases, with 12 bases lying between them. The V gene's germline CDR1 is SNHLY and CDR2 FYNNEI. CDR3 in amino acids: CASSENSGVNSPLHF. Written as DNA, the CDR3 is TGTGCCAGCAGTGAAAACTCTGGAGTAAATTCACCCCTCCACTTT.

This chain connects TRBV29-1 to TRBJ2-7, with TRBD1 matching over 11 bases. Losses at the gene ends were 6 bases for V and 4 bases for J; bases not matched to a gene: 5. The CDR3 length is 13 residues. CDR1 is SQVTM and CDR2 is ANQGSEA in the germline V gene. The CDR3 DNA is TGCAGCGTAACCGGGACAGGGGGATACGAGCAGTACTTC. Translated: CSVTGTGGYEQYF.

This clonotype turned up a few times. The chain joins TRBV7-9 to TRBJ1-4; the D gene is possibly TRBD1 (6 bases). Trimming cost V 8 bases and J 3 bases, with 16 bases left between them. Germline V gene sequence: CDR1 SEHNR, CDR2 FQNEAQ (reference sequence). The CDR3 has 15 residues. The CDR3 region has the DNA TGTGCCAGCCACGTAGGGGGTACAGCTAATGAAAAACTGTTTTTT. It yields the protein CASHVGGTANEKLFF. Full variable domain (missing parts from reference TRBV7-9 and TRBJ1-4): DTGVSQNPRHKITKRGQNVTFRCDPISEHNRLYWYRQTLGQGPEFLTYFQNEAQLEKSRLLSDRFSAERPKGSFSTLEIQRTEQGDSAMYLCASHVGGTANEKLFFGSGTQLSVL.

The V gene is TRBV6-5, the J gene TRBJ2-1; D is perhaps TRBD2 (7 bases). The CDR3 is 15 residues long. CDR1 is MNHEY, CDR2 SVGAGI, per germline. V was cut by 3 bases and J by 8 bases, with 17 bases left in between. Here the CDR3 reads CASSYGGGLSDEQFF. Written as DNA, the CDR3 is TGTGCCAGCAGTTATGGGGGGGGGCTATCAGATGAGCAGTTCTTC.

This clonotype was seen only a few times. This rearrangement joins TRBV6-5 to TRBJ2-5; D remains ambiguous. Trimming took 2 bases from V and 0 from J, leaving 10 bases between them. There are 15 residues in the CDR3. CDR1 is MNHEY and CDR2 is SVGAGI in the germline V gene. CDR3 sequence (DNA): TGTGCCAGCAGTTACGGCATTAAGTACCAAGAGACCCAGTACTTC. This sequence encodes CASSYGIKYQETQYF.

In DNA, the CDR3 is TGCGCCAGCAGCCTGATACAGGGGGCCGGCACTGAAGCTTTCTTT. It specifies CASSLIQGAGTEAFF. The rearrangement links TRBV5-1 to TRBJ1-1; 9 bases map to TRBD1. The V gene end was trimmed by 4 bases and the J gene end by 4 bases; junction bases not matched to a gene: 8. The CDR3 length is 15 residues. Germline loops: CDR1 SGHRS, CDR2 YFSETQ.

The CDR3 is CASSLGAGAFGHEQYV. The CDR3 DNA follows: TGTGCCAGCAGCCTAGGCGCGGGGGCTTTTGGCCACGAGCAGTACGTC. This chain uses TRBV7-9 with TRBJ2-7, with a tentative D call TRBD2 (7 bases). V was clipped by 5 bases and J by 5 bases, with 22 bases between them. The CDR3 extends over 16 amino acids. The germline V gene has CDR1 SEHNR and CDR2 FQNEAQ (reference sequence).

A few counts support this clonotype. For the CDR3, the DNA is TGTGCCAGCAGCAAAAGCCCTAACCCAGAGTACCAAGAGACCCAGTACTTC. Translated, it gives CASSKSPNPEYQETQYF. The V and J genes are TRBV12-3 or TRBV12-4 and TRBJ2-5; D unresolved. V was cut by 6 bases and J by 0 bases, with 20 bases left in between. This CDR3 spans 17 amino acids.

The V and J genes are TRBV30 and TRBJ1-2; D is perhaps TRBD1 (5 bases). Germline CDR1 GTSNPN, CDR2 SVGIG (reference sequence). The CDR3 is made up of 11 amino acids. Trimming took 0 bases from V and 10 from J, leaving 9 bases between them. The CDR3: CAWSVWGDYTF. In nucleotides, the CDR3 is TGTGCCTGGAGTGTATGGGGGGACTACACCTTC.

This clonotype was counted many times. The chain joins TRBV2 to TRBJ2-5; D ambiguous. Per germline, CDR1 SNHLY and CDR2 FYNNEI. The CDR3 totals 12 residues. Deletions cut 7 bases from V and 2 bases from J, with 8 bases between. The CDR3 protein is CASTDLQETQYF. The DNA for the CDR3 is TGTGCCAGCACTGACTTACAAGAGACCCAGTACTTC.

The chain carries TRBV5-1 and TRBJ1-1; D uncertain. Germline V lookup: CDR1 SGHRS, CDR2 YFSETQ. The CDR3 length is 11 residues. The V gene lost 6 bases and the J gene lost 0 bases, with 3 bases spanning the gap. Here the CDR3 reads CASTLNTEAFF. CDR3 bases: TGCGCCAGCACTCTGAACACTGAAGCTTTCTTT.

This clonotype was seen a handful of times. In nucleotides, the CDR3 is TGCGCCAGCAGCCGGGAGAGGCCCAGCACCGGGGAGCTGTTTTTT. As protein: CASSRERPSTGELFF. The rearrangement links TRBV5-1 to TRBJ2-2; D might be TRBD2 (6 bases). The CDR3 length is 15 residues. The V end was cut by 4 bases, the J end by 4 bases, with 14 bases between. In germline, CDR1 is SGHRS, CDR2 YFSETQ.

The chain carries TRBV6-5 and TRBJ1-1; D remains unclear. The germline V and J ends were trimmed by 5 bases and 1 base, with 5 bases remaining between them. This CDR3 comprises 12 residues. The germline V gene encodes CDR1 MNHEY and CDR2 SVGAGI. The CDR3 region has the DNA TGTGCCAGCAGTAATCCGAACACTGAAGCTTTCTTT. It encodes CASSNPNTEAFF.

This clonotype came up a few times. The V and J genes are TRBV6-2 or TRBV6-3 and TRBJ1-5; weak D call: TRBD1 (6 bases). This CDR3 region has 16 residues. V was cut by 5 bases and J by 6 bases, with 20 bases left in between. Germline V gene sequence: CDR1 MNHEY, CDR2 SVGEGT. The chain's CDR3 is CASSPKFTGLRQPQHF. CDR3 in DNA: TGTGCCAGCAGTCCTAAATTTACAGGGTTGCGTCAGCCCCAGCATTTT.

This clonotype was seen only once. At one boundary the junction diverges from the germline segment, which might be a read error. The chain employs TRBV5-1 and TRBJ2-1; TRBD1 is a possible D gene (5 bases). This CDR3 spans 16 amino acids. Germline assignment: CDR1 SGHRS and CDR2 YFSETQ. The CDR3 DNA is TGCGCCAGCAGCTTGGCCGCCAGGGCGGATGACAATGAGCAGTCCTTC. It yields the protein CASSLAARADDNEQSF.

At least ten counts were recorded for this clonotype. The chain employs TRBV5-1 and TRBJ2-2; D unclear. Germline CDR1 is SGHRS and CDR2 is YFSETQ. The CDR3 runs to 14 residues. Trimming left V 5 bases short and J 1 base short, with 9 bases between. In DNA, the CDR3 is TGCGCCAGCAGGCCGAACCGGAACACCGGGGAGCTGTTTTTT. Encoded protein: CASRPNRNTGELFF.

This clonotype was recorded many times. The chain is built from TRBV5-1 and TRBJ2-1; TRBD1 agrees at 8 bases. V lost 4 bases, J lost 10 bases, and 10 bases stayed unmatched. From germline, CDR1 is SGHRS and CDR2 YFSETQ. The CDR3 has 14 amino acids. The CDR3 DNA is TGCGCCAGCAGCCTAAACGGGGACAGGCAAGAGCAGTTCTTC. Its protein product is CASSLNGDRQEQFF.

The V gene is TRBV6-1, the J gene TRBJ1-1, with D possibly matching TRBD1 (6 bases). The CDR3 spans 15 residues. V shed 5 bases and J shed 5 bases, with 18 bases lying between them. Per the germline V gene, CDR1 is MNHNS and CDR2 is SASEGT. The CDR3 bases are TGTGCCAGCAGTCCCCTTTGGGGGGCGAGTACTGAAGCTTTCTTT. It yields the protein CASSPLWGASTEAFF.

This clonotype was detected only a few times. The chain uses TRBV5-6 and TRBJ2-1; 7 bases are a match to TRBD1. This CDR3 is built from 17 residues. From germline, CDR1 is SGHDT and CDR2 YYEEEE. V was clipped by 6 bases and J by 1 base; unmatched bases: 13. CDR3 loop: CASNPVVRDRSYNEQFF. The CDR3 bases are TGTGCCAGCAACCCGGTAGTGAGGGACAGATCCTACAATGAGCAGTTCTTC.